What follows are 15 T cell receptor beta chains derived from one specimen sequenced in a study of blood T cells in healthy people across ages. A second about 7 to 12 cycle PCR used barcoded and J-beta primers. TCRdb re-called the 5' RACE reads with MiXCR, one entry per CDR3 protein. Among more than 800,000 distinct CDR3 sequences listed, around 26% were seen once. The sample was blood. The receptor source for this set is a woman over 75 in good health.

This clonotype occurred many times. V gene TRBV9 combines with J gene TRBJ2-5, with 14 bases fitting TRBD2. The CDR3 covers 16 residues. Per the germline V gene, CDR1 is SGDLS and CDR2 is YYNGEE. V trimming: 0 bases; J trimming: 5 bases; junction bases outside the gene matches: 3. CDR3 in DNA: TGTGCCAGCAGCGTAGGGACTAGCGGGGGGAGTGAGACCCAGTACTTC. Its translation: CASSVGTSGGSETQYF. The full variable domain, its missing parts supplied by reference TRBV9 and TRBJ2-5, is DSGVTQTPKHLITATGQRVTLRCSPRSGDLSVYWYQQSLDQGLQFLIQYYNGEERAKGNILERFSAQQFPDLHSELNLSSLELGDSALYFCASSVGTSGGSETQYFGPGTRLLVL.

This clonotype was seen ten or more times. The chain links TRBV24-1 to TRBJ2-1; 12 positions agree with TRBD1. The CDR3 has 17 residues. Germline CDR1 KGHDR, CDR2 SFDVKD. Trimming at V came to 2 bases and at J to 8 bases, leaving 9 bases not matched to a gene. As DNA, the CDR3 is TGTGCCACCAGTGATTACACCCGGGACAGGGGGCTCTATGAGCAGTTCTTC. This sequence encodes CATSDYTRDRGLYEQFF.

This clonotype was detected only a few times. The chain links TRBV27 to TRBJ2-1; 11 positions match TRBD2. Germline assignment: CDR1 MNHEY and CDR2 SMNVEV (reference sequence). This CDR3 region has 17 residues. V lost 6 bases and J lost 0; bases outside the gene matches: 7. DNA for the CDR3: TGTGCCAGCAGCTGGCTAGCGGGGGGCCCCTCCTACAATGAGCAGTTCTTC. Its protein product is CASSWLAGGPSYNEQFF.

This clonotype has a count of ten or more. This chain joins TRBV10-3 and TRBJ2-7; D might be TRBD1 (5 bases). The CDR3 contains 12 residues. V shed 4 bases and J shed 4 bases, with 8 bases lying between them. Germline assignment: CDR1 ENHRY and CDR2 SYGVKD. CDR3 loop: CAISGQGYEQYF. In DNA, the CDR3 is TGTGCCATCAGTGGTCAGGGATACGAGCAGTACTTC.

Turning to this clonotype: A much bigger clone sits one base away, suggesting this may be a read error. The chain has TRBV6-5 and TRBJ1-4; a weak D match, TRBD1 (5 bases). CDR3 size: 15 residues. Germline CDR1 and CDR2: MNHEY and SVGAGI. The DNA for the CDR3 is TGTGCCACGACAGCTCTACCTGCAACTAATCAAAAACTGTTTTTT. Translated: CATTALPATNQKLFF.

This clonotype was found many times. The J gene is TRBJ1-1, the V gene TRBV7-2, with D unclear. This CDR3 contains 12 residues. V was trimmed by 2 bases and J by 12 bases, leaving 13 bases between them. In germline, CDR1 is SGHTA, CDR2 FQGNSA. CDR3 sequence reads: CASSLSPPGSFF. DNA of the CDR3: TGTGCCAGCAGCTTATCCCCTCCGGGTTCTTTCTTT.

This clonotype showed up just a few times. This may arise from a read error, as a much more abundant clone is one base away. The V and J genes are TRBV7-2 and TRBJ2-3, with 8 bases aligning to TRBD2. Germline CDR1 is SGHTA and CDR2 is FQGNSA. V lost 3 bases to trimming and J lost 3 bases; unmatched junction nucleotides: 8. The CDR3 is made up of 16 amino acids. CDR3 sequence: CASSLGIGGGTDTQYF. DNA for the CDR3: TGTGCCAGCAGCTTGGGTATCGGGGGGGGAACAGATACGCAGTATTTT.

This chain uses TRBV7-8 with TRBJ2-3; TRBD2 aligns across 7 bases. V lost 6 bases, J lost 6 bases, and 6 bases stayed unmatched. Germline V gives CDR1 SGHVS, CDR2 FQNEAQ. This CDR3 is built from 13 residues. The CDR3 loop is CASSSREVDTQYF. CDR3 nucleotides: TGTGCCAGCAGTTCCCGGGAGGTTGATACGCAGTATTTT.

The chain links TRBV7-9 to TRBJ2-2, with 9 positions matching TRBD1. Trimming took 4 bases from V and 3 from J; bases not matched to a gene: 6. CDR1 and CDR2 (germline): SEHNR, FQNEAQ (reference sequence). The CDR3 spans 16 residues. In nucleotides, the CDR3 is TGTGCCAGCAGCTCCCGGGACAGGGCTTACACCGGGGAGCTGTTTTTT. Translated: CASSSRDRAYTGELFF.

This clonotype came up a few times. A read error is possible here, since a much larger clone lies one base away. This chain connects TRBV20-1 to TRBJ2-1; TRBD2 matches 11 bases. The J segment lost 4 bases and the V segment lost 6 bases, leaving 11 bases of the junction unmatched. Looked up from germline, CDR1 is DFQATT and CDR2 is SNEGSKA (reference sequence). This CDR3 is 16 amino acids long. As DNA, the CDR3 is TGCAGTGCAAAGAGGGGTAGCGGGGGGGCTTACAATGAGCAGTTCTTC. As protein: CSAKRGSGGAYNEQFF.

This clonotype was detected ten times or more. CDR3 region: CASSTSGGADEQFF. CDR3 DNA sequence: TGCGCCAGCTCGACTAGCGGGGGGGCAGATGAGCAGTTCTTC. The rearrangement joins TRBV5-1 to TRBJ2-1; 14 bases fit TRBD2. V lost 7 bases, J lost 8 bases, and 5 bases stayed unmatched. CDR1 and CDR2 from the germline V gene are SGHRS and YFSETQ. The CDR3 loop spans 14 amino acids.

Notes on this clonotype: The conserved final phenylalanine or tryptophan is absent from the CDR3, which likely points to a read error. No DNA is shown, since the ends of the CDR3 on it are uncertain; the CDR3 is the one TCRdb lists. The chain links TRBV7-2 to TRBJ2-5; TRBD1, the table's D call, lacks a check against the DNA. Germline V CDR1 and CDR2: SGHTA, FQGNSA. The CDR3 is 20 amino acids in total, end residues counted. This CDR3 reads CARTSGGATNEQYFGPGTPV.

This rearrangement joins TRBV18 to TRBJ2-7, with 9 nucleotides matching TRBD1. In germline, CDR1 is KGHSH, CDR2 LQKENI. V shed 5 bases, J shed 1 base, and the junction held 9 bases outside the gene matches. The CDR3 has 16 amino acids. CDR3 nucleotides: TGTGCCAGCTCAGCAAGACTCGGGACAGGGTCCTACGAGCAGTACTTC. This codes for CASSARLGTGSYEQYF.

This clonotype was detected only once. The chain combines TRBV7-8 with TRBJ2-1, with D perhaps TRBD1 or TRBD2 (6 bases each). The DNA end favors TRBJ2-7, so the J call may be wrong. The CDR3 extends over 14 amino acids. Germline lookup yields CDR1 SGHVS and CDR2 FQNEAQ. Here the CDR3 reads CASRGGGGYNEQYF. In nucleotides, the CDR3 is TGTGCCAGCAGAGGAGGGGGAGGCTACAATGAGCAGTACTTC.

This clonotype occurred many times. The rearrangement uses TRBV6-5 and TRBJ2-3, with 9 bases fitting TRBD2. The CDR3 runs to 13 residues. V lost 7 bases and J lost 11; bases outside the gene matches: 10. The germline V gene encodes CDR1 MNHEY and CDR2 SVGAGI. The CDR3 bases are TGTGCCAGCACCCTCACGGCGGGGGGGCAGCAGTATTTT. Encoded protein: CASTLTAGGQQYF.